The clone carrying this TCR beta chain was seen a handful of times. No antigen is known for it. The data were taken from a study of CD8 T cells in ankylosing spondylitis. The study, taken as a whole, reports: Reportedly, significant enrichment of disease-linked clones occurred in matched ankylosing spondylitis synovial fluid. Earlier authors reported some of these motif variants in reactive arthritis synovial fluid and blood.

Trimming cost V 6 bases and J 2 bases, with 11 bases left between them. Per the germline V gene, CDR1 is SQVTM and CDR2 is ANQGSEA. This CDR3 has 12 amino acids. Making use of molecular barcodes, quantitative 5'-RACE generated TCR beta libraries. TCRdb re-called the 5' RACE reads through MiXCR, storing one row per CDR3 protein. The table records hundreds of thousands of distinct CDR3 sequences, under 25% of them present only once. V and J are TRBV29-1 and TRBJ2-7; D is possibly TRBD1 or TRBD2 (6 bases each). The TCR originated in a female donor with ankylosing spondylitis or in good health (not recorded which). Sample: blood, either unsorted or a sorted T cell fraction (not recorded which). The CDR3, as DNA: TGCAGCGTAGGGGGGACTCCCTACGAGCAGTACTTC. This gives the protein CSVGGTPYEQYF.